Here is one T cell receptor beta chain with its context. Profiling relied on immunoSEQ multiplex PCR, and the TCRdb table lists in-frame clones only, not all of them. The data hold roughly 19,000 clones, with roughly 80% observed a single time. This specimen comes from a study of T cells in localized non-small cell lung cancer. Trimming pared 0 bases from V and 6 bases from J, leaving 13 bases between. The CDR3 consists of 15 residues. Looked up from germline, CDR1 is SGHRS and CDR2 is YFSETQ. The chain is built from TRBV5-1 and TRBJ2-1; either TRBD1 or TRBD2 may fit D (6 bases each). Sequenced here: peripheral blood, sampled before any cancer treatment. The clonotype comes from a man aged 35-75 years with stage I lung adenocarcinoma. This chain's CDR3 is CASSLAWGAFNEQFF. The CDR3, as DNA: TGCGCCAGCAGCTTGGCCTGGGGGGCGTTCAATGAGCAGTTCTTC. Full variable domain (remainder filled in from reference TRBV5-1 and TRBJ2-1): KAGVTQTPRYLIKTRGQQVTLSCSPISGHRSVSWYQQTPGQGLQFLFEYFSETQRNKGNFPGRFSGRQFSNSRSEMNVSTLELGDSALYLCASSLAWGAFNEQFFGPGTRLTVL.